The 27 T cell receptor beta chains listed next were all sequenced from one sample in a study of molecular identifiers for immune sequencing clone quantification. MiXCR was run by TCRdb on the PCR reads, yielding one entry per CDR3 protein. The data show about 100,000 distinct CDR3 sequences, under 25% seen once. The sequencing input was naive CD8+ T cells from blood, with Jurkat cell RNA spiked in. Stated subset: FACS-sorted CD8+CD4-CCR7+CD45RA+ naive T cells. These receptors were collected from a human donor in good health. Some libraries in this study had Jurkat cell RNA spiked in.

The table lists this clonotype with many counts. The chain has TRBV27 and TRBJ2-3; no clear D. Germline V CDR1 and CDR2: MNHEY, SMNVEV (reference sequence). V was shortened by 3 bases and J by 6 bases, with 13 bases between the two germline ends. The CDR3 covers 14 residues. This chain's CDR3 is CASSLVGSPDTQYF. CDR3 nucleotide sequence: TGTGCCAGCAGTTTGGTAGGATCGCCCGATACGCAGTATTTT.

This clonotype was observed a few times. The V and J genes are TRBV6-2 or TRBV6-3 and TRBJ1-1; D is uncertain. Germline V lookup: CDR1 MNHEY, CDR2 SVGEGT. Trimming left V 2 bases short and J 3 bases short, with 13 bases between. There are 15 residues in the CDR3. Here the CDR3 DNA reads TGTGCCAGCAGTTACAAAGAGGACGGGGACACTGAAGCTTTCTTT. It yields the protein CASSYKEDGDTEAFF.

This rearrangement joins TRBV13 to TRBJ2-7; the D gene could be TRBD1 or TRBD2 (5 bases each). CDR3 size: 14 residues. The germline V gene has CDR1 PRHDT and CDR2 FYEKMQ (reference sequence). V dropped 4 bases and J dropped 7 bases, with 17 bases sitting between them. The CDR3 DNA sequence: TGTGCCAGCAGCTCTAGAGGGGTGATGGGGGAGCAGTACTTC. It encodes CASSSRGVMGEQYF.

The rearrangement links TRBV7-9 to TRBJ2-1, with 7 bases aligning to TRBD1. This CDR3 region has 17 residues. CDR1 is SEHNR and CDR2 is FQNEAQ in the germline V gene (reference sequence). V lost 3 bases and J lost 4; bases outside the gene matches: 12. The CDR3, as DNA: TGTGCCAGCAGCTTCCCCACGACAGGGCCTACTTACAATGAGCAGTTCTTC. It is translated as CASSFPTTGPTYNEQFF.

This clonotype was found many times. The chain's CDR3 is CASSETPGQSETQYF. As DNA, the CDR3 is TGCGCCAGCAGCGAGACCCCGGGACAGTCGGAGACCCAGTACTTC. The rearrangement joins TRBV5-1 to TRBJ2-5, with TRBD1 matching 7 bases. The CDR3 runs to 15 residues. CDR1 and CDR2 (germline): SGHRS, YFSETQ. V shed 4 bases and J 5 bases; nucleotides not matched to a gene: 11.

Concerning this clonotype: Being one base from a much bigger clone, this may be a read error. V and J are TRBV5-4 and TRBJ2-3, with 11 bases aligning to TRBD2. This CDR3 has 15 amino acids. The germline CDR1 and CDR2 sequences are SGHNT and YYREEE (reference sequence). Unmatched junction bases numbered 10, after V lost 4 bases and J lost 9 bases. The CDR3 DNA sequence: TGTGCCAGCAGCCCCACTAGCGGGGGCGAGGAGACGCAGTATTTT. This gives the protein CASSPTSGGEETQYF.

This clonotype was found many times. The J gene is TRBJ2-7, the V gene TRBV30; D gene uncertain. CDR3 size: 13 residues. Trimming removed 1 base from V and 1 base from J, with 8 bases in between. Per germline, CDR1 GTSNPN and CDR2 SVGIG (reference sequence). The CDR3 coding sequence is TGTGCCTGGAGTGAAGGAAGTTCCTACGAGCAGTACTTC. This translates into CAWSEGSSYEQYF.

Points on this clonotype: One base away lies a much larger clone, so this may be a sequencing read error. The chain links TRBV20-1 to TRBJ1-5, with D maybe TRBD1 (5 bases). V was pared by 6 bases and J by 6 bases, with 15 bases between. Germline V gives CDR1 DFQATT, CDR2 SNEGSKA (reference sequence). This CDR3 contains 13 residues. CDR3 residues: CSAGMEGLQPQHF. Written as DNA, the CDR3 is TGCAGTGCGGGGATGGAGGGACTTCAGCCCCAGCATTTT.

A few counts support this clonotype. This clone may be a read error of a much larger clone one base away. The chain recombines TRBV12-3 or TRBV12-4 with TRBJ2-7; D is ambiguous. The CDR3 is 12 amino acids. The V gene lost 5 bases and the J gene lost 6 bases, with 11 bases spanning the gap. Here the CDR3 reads CASSIGPCEQYF. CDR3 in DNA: TGTGCCAGCAGTATCGGCCCCTGCGAGCAGTACTTC.

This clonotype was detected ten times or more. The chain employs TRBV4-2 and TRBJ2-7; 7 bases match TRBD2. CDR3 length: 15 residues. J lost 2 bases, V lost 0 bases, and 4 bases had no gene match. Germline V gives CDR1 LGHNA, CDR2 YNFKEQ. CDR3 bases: TGTGCCAGCAGCCAAGAATCGGGGGGAGCCTACGAGCAGTACTTC. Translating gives CASSQESGGAYEQYF.

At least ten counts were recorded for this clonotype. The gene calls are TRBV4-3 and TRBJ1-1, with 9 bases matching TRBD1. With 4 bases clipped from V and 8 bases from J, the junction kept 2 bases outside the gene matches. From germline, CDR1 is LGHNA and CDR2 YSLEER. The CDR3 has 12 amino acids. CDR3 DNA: TGCGCCAGCAGCCTAGGACAGGGGGAAGCTTTCTTT. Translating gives CASSLGQGEAFF.

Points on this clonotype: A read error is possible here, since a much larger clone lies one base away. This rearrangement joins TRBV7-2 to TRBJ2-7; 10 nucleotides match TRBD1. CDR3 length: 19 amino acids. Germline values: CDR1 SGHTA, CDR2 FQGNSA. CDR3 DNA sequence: TGTGTCAGCAGCTTAGCGATAACCGAAACCGGGACAGGGGACTACGAGCAGTACTTC. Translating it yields CVSSLAITETGTGDYEQYF.

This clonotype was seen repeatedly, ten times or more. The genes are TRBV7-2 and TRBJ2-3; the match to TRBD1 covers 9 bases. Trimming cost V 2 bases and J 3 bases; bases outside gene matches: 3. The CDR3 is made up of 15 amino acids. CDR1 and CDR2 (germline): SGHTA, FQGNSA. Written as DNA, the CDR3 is TGTGCCAGCAGCTTAAGCGGACAGGGGACAGATACGCAGTATTTT. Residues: CASSLSGQGTDTQYF.

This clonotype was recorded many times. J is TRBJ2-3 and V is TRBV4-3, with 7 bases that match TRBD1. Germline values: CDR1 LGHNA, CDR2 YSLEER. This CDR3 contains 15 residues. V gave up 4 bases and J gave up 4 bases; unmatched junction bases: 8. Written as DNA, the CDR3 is TGCGCCAGCAGCCCAGACAGGGTATTCGCAGATACGCAGTATTTT. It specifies CASSPDRVFADTQYF.

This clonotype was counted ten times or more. CDR3 region: CAWSGQGHYNEQFF. CDR3 nucleotide sequence: TGTGCCTGGAGTGGGCAGGGGCACTACAATGAGCAGTTCTTC. The chain employs TRBV30 and TRBJ2-1, with a possible D match to TRBD1 (6 bases). V was cut by 1 base and J by 3 bases, with 10 bases left in between. Germline CDR1 GTSNPN, CDR2 SVGIG (reference sequence). The CDR3 is 14 amino acids.

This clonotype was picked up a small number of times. CDR3: CASSLARGGWEAFF. For the CDR3, the DNA is TGTGCCAGCAGCTTAGCACGGGGGGGGTGGGAAGCTTTCTTT. The V call is TRBV11-2, the J call TRBJ1-1; weak D call: TRBD1 (5 bases). The CDR3 is 14 residues long. Germline CDR1 reads SGHAT; CDR2 reads FQNNGV. V lost 1 base, J lost 8 bases, and 14 bases lay in between.

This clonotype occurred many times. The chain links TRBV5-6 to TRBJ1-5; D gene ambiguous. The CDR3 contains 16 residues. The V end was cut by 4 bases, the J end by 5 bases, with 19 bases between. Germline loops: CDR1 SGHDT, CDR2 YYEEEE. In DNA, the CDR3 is TGTGCCAGCAGCATTGGGTCGCAGAAGGGTGATCAGCCCCAGCATTTT. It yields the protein CASSIGSQKGDQPQHF.

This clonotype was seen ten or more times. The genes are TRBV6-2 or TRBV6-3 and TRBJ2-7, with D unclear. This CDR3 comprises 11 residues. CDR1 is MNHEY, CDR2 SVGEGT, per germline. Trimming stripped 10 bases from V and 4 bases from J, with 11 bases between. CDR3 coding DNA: TGTGCCACCACGGTGGGATACGAGCAGTACTTC. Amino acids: CATTVGYEQYF.

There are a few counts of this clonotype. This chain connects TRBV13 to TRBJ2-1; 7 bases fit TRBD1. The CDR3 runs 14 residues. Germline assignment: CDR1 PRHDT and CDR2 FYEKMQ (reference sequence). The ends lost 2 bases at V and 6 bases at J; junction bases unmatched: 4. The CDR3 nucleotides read TGTGCCAGCAGCTTAATTTCAGGGGGCAATGAGCAGTTCTTC. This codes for CASSLISGGNEQFF. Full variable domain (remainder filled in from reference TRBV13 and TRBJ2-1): AAGVIQSPRHLIKEKRETATLKCYPIPRHDTVYWYQQGPGQDPQFLISFYEKMQSDKGSIPDRFSAQQFSDYHSELNMSSLELGDSALYFCASSLISGGNEQFFGPGTRLTVL.

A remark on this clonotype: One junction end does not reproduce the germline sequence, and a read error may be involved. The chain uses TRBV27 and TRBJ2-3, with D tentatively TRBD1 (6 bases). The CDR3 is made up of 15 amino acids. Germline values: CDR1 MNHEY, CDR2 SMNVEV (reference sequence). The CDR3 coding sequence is TGTGCCTGCAGTTTAATAGGGGGTTCCACAGATACGCAGTATTTT. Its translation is CACSLIGGSTDTQYF.

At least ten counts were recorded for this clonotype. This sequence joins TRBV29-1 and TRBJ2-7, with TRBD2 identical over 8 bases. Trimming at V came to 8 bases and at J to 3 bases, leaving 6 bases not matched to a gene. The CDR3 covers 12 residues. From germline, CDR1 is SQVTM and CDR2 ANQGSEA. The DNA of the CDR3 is TGCAGCACGGGGGGGTTGGACTACGAGCAGTACTTC. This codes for CSTGGLDYEQYF.

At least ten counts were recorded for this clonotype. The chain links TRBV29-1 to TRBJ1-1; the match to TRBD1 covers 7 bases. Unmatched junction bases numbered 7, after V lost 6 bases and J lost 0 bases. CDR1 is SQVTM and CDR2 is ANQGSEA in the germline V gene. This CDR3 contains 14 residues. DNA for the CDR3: TGCAGCGTCGATGGCGGGACAGTGAACACTGAAGCTTTCTTT. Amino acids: CSVDGGTVNTEAFF.

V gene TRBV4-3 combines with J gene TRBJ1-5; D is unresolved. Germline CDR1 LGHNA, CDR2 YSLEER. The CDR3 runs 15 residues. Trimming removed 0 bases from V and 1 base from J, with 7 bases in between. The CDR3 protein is CASSQDRMSNQPQHF. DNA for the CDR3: TGCGCCAGCAGCCAAGACAGGATGAGCAATCAGCCCCAGCATTTT.

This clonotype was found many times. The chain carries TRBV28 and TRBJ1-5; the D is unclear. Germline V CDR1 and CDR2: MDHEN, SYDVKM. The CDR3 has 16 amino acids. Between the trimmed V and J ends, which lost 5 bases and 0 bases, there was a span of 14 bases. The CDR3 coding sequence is TGTGCCAGCAGTCCGCGGACGGTGTATAGCAATCAGCCCCAGCATTTT. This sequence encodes CASSPRTVYSNQPQHF.

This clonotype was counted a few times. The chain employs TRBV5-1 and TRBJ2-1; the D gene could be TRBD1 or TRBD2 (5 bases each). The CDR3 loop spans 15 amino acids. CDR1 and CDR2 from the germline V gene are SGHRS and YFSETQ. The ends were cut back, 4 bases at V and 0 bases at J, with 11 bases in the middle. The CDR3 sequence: CASSGTEDSYNEQFF. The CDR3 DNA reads TGCGCCAGCAGCGGGACCGAAGACTCCTACAATGAGCAGTTCTTC.

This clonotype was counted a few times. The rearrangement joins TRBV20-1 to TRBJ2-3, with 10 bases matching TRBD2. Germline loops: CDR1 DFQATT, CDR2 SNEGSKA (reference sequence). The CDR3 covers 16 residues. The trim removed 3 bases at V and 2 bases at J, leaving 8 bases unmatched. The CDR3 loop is CSARILAGDHTDTQYF. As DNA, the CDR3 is TGCAGTGCTAGGATCCTAGCGGGGGATCACACAGATACGCAGTATTTT.

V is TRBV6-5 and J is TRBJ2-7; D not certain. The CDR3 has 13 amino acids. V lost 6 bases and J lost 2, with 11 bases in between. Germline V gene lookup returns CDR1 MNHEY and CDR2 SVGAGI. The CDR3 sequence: CASSSVCPYEQYF. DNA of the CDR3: TGTGCCAGCAGCTCCGTCTGCCCCTACGAGCAGTACTTC.